This T cell receptor beta chain was identified in a study of tumor-infiltrating lymphocytes in localized non-small cell lung cancer (dated by TCRdb to the early 2020s). As for the study more broadly: The cohort included patients whose samples were collected after neoadjuvant chemotherapy, as well as both smokers and never-smokers and several histologies. Resected tumor tissue and uninvolved lung tissue described as non-adjacent to the tumor were contributed by each patient, with both tissues obtained from the same patient. Flow cytometry, multiplex immunofluorescence, RNA-seq, exome sequencing and proteomics were applied to the same patients as TCR sequencing, which was one of several integrated assays. In total, the ICON cohort was made up of 150 or so surgical patients who had localized non-small cell lung cancer and whose tumors were resected. For 45 to 70 patients, immunoSEQ T-cell fraction was compared between paired tumor and uninvolved lung.

Here is what the overall study found, with its caveats: No association of tumor T-cell fraction from TCR sequencing with recurrence-free survival was found (p = 0.61). The TCR-derived T-cell fraction showed no difference between the flow cytometry-defined immunotypes IM1 (good prognosis) and IM2 (poor prognosis). Higher T cell infiltration in tumors than in uninvolved lung tissue was supported by TCRbeta sequencing, consistent with immunofluorescence CD3 counts. Different pieces of the same tissue were used for different assays, so technical variation could not be separated from intratumor heterogeneity. Since assay coverage differed from patient to patient depending on how much tissue was available, TCR sequencing was done for only a subset of the cohort.

Enrollment in ICON was initiated in the first half of 2016, and the last patient was enrolled in 2018. In a subcohort of about 76 patients, fresh tumor and matched uninvolved tissue were collected for in-depth immune analyses, with TCR sequencing among those analyses. No cell sorting was done, and TCR sequencing was instead run on DNA isolated from bulk tissue. The T-cell fraction in tumor and uninvolved lung tissue was obtained from TCR sequencing using the immunoSEQ assay. The original methods were these. For survival analysis, patients were divided into high (upper tertile) and low (lower two tertiles) T-cell fraction groups, which were compared by log-rank test. A signed-rank test was used to test paired tumor versus uninvolved lung differences in T-cell fraction. The clones in this table, taken by TCRdb from immuneACCESS, are in-frame only. Not every clone is retained; where verified, under half of the shortfall comes from an unresolved V gene, and the cause of the rest is unknown. V and J calls plus clone size are reproduced from that table; the DNA served to infer D and trimming. The sample yields 25,000 or so clones; around 70% were counted once. Jointly, the top ten make up approximately 15% of the sample.

Within its sample, this clone is medium-sized (0.01 to 0.1%). This clone's antigen is unknown. One base away there is no much larger clone; base qualities are not given. Sequencing input: lung tumor tissue. This receptor was identified in a human donor with non-small cell lung cancer.

The base sequence is TGTGCCAGTAGTATTCGCCAGCTAAACATTCAGTACTTC. Translated, it gives CASSIRQLNIQYF. In this chain, TRBV19 is recombined with TRBJ2-4; no D gene is confidently identified. V gives up 3 bases and J gives up 6 bases, and the segment between their germline ends measures 9 bases. Per the germline V gene (reference sequence), LNHDA is the CDR1 and SQIVND is the CDR2. Measured from the cysteine to the phenylalanine, the CDR3 is 13 residues long. Here the CDR3 DNA is all that survives: 39 bases in frame from base 1.